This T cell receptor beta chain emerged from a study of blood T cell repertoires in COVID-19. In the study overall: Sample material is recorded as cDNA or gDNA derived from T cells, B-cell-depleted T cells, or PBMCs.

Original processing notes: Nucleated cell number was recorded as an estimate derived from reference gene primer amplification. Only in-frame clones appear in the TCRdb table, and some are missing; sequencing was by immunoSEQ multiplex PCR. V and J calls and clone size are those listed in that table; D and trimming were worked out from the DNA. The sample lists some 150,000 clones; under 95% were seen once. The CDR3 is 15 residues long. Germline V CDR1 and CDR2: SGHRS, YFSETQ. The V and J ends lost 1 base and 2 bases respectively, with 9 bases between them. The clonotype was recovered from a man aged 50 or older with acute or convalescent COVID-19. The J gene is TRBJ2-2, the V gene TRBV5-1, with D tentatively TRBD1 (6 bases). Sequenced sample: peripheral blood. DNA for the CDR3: TGCGCCAGCAGCTTGCTAGGGACAAACACCGGGGAGCTGTTTTTT. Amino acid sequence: CASSLLGTNTGELFF.